The next 18 T cell receptor beta chains were all read from a single sample in a study of T-cell memory formation after mild COVID-19. Each CDR3 protein is one row after TCRdb ran MiXCR on the 5' RACE reads. The sample lists approximately 440,000 distinct CDR3 sequences, about 20% occurring once. The sample was PBMCs or a T cell subset sorted from them (not recorded which). The receptors stem from an adult woman who had mild COVID-19 (a few samples of this study predate the infection). Cell type and time point are not known.

This clonotype was seen a handful of times. The genes are TRBV5-1 and TRBJ2-1, with D possibly being TRBD2 (7 bases). V lost 0 bases and J 1 base, leaving 11 bases between the germline ends. The germline V gene encodes CDR1 SGHRS and CDR2 YFSETQ. This CDR3 region has 16 residues. CDR3: CASSLDRGASYNEQFF. CDR3 sequence (DNA): TGCGCCAGCAGCTTGGATCGGGGGGCTTCCTACAATGAGCAGTTCTTC.

The V and J genes are TRBV7-2 and TRBJ2-1; perhaps TRBD1 as D (6 bases). CDR1 is SGHTA and CDR2 is FQGNSA in the germline V gene. The CDR3 loop spans 12 amino acids. Trimming took off 3 bases at V and 10 bases at J, with 10 bases between the two ends. Here the CDR3 reads CASSFWGREQFF. The CDR3 region has the DNA TGTGCCAGCAGCTTCTGGGGGCGCGAGCAGTTCTTC.

This clonotype was seen only a few times. This rearrangement joins TRBV6-1 to TRBJ2-7, with 8 bases that match TRBD2. The V segment lost 0 bases and the J segment 6 bases; nucleotides outside the gene matches: 10. CDR1 and CDR2 from the germline V gene are MNHNS and SASEGT. CDR3 length: 16 amino acids. This chain's CDR3 is CASSEARIGRVIEQYF. CDR3 nucleotides: TGTGCCAGCAGTGAAGCGCGTATCGGGAGGGTAATCGAGCAGTACTTC.

This clonotype was observed a few times. V gene TRBV7-8 combines with J gene TRBJ1-6; D is undetermined. This CDR3 is built from 14 residues. V was clipped by 1 base and J by 8 bases, with 9 bases between them. Germline V gives CDR1 SGHVS, CDR2 FQNEAQ. The CDR3 DNA follows: TGTGCCAGCAGCTTAGAAAACTCCTATTCACCCCTCCACTTT. This sequence encodes CASSLENSYSPLHF. The complete variable domain, with remaining parts taken from reference TRBV7-8 and TRBJ1-6, reads GAGVSQSPRYKVAKRGQDVALRCDPISGHVSLFWYQQALGQGPEFLTYFQNEAQLDKSGLPSDRFFAERPEGSVSTLKIQRTQQEDSAVYLCASSLENSYSPLHFGNGTRLTVT.

This chain connects TRBV5-1 to TRBJ2-7; no firm D call. Trimming left V 0 bases short and J 1 base short, with 11 bases between. Germline V lookup: CDR1 SGHRS, CDR2 YFSETQ. This CDR3 region has 15 residues. The CDR3 DNA reads TGCGCCAGCAGCTTGGCCGCAGATACTTCCTACGAGCAGTACTTC. Its protein product is CASSLAADTSYEQYF.

The rearrangement joins TRBV6-5 to TRBJ2-7; D is perhaps TRBD2 (5 bases). This CDR3 comprises 14 residues. Germline V gives CDR1 MNHEY, CDR2 SVGAGI. V was shortened by 6 bases and J by 0 bases, with 12 bases between the two germline ends. The CDR3 sequence: CASREWESSYEQYF. The CDR3 coding sequence is TGTGCCAGCAGAGAATGGGAGAGCTCCTACGAGCAGTACTTC.

The chain combines TRBV7-9 with TRBJ1-2, with a weak D call TRBD1 (5 bases). V gave up 4 bases and J gave up 4 bases, with 19 bases separating them. Germline CDR1 reads SEHNR; CDR2 reads FQNEAQ (reference sequence). The CDR3 length is 16 residues. The CDR3 sequence: CASSSSAGTDPYGYTF. Here the CDR3 DNA reads TGTGCCAGCAGCTCCTCGGCTGGGACGGACCCCTATGGCTACACCTTC.

The chain joins TRBV5-5 to TRBJ1-1; D possibly corresponds to TRBD1 (6 bases). Trimming cost V 3 bases and J 6 bases, with 18 bases left between them. The CDR3 is made up of 15 amino acids. Germline lookup yields CDR1 SGHKS and CDR2 YYEKEE (reference sequence). In DNA, the CDR3 is TGTGCCAGCAGCTCCGAAGAGTGGGGGCGGCCTGAAGCTTTCTTT. This sequence encodes CASSSEEWGRPEAFF.

V gene TRBV12-3 or TRBV12-4 combines with J gene TRBJ2-4, with D unclear. CDR3 length equals 11 residues. Trimming left V 3 bases short and J 8 bases short, with 5 bases between. Here the CDR3 reads CASSFSHIQYF. The CDR3 region has the DNA TGTGCCAGCAGTTTTTCCCACATTCAGTACTTC.

The genes are TRBV6-1 and TRBJ2-1, with no clear D. The V end was cut by 1 base, the J end by 12 bases, with 13 bases between. CDR1 MNHNS and CDR2 SASEGT come from the germline V gene. The CDR3 spans 13 residues. DNA of the CDR3: TGTGCCAGCAGTGAAGTTTTTGGGGTTTGGCAGTTCTTC. This gives the protein CASSEVFGVWQFF.

This clonotype has more than one count but fewer than ten. The J gene is TRBJ1-1, the V gene TRBV7-9; TRBD1 agrees at 10 bases. From germline, CDR1 is SEHNR and CDR2 FQNEAQ (reference sequence). V dropped 5 bases and J dropped 5; count of bases not matched to a gene: 5. There are 14 residues in the CDR3. CDR3 sequence: CASSAGQGVTEAFF. Here the CDR3 DNA reads TGTGCCAGCAGCGCTGGACAGGGGGTAACTGAAGCTTTCTTT.

V usage is TRBV3-1 and J usage is TRBJ1-2; TRBD1 is a possible D gene (6 bases). The CDR3 is 13 amino acids. Germline values: CDR1 LGHDT, CDR2 YNNKEL (reference sequence). Trimming left V 4 bases short and J 4 bases short, with 10 bases between. CDR3 nucleotide sequence: TGTGCCAGCAGCCTGACAGGATTCTATGGCTACACCTTC. Encoded protein: CASSLTGFYGYTF.

The rearrangement uses TRBV11-3 and TRBJ1-5; no reliable D call. There are 15 residues in the CDR3. Germline CDR1 is SGHNT and CDR2 is YENEEA. With 1 base removed from V and 2 bases from J, the gap between germline ends came to 9 bases. CDR3 DNA: TGTGCCAGCAGCTTAGGAGCGGATCGCAATCAGCCCCAGCATTTT. It specifies CASSLGADRNQPQHF.

The chain employs TRBV5-1 and TRBJ2-7; perhaps TRBD2 as D (5 bases). This CDR3 region has 12 residues. V lost 4 bases and J lost 5, with 10 bases in between. Germline V gene sequence: CDR1 SGHRS, CDR2 YFSETQ. Here the CDR3 DNA reads TGCGCCAGCAGCGTCTTCGGGGACGAGCAGTACTTC. It specifies CASSVFGDEQYF.

The chain recombines TRBV27 with TRBJ2-3; D could derive from TRBD1 or TRBD2 (5 bases each). The CDR3 runs to 15 residues. CDR1 and CDR2 (germline): MNHEY, SMNVEV (reference sequence). V shed 11 bases and J shed 4 bases, with 22 bases lying between them. CDR3 protein: CAVSPRAGRPDTQYF. The CDR3, as DNA: TGTGCCGTATCACCAAGGGCAGGGAGACCAGATACGCAGTATTTT.

This clonotype has a handful of counts. This chain connects TRBV5-6 to TRBJ2-7; no reliable D call. Trimming removed 2 bases at V and 7 bases at J, with 7 bases between. CDR3 length: 11 residues. Germline CDR1 SGHDT, CDR2 YYEEEE. CDR3 amino acids: CASSFSREQYF. The CDR3 DNA sequence: TGTGCCAGCAGCTTCTCTAGGGAGCAGTACTTC. The complete variable domain, with remaining parts taken from reference TRBV5-6 and TRBJ2-7, reads DAGVTQSPTHLIKTRGQQVTLRCSPKSGHDTVSWYQQALGQGPQFIFQYYEEEERQRGNFPDRFSGHQFPNYSSELNVNALLLGDSALYLCASSFSREQYFGPGTRLTVT.

The chain carries TRBV15 and TRBJ1-1; D remains ambiguous. This CDR3 comprises 13 residues. Germline CDR1 reads LNHNV; CDR2 reads YYDKDF (reference sequence). The V end lost 8 bases, the J end lost 0 bases, and 10 bases lay between the germline ends. CDR3 sequence: CATAGDLNTEAFF. For the CDR3, the DNA is TGTGCCACCGCAGGAGATTTGAACACTGAAGCTTTCTTT.

CDR3 coding DNA: TGTGCCACCCCTCCTGCGAGACTAGCGGGAGAGGGCCCCACAGATACGCAGTATTTT. Encoded protein: CATPPARLAGEGPTDTQYF. This chain links TRBV24-1 with TRBJ2-3; 12 bases are shared with TRBD2. The CDR3 has 19 amino acids. After removal of 9 bases from V and 2 bases from J, the junction contained 17 bases not matched to a gene. CDR1 KGHDR and CDR2 SFDVKD come from the germline V gene.